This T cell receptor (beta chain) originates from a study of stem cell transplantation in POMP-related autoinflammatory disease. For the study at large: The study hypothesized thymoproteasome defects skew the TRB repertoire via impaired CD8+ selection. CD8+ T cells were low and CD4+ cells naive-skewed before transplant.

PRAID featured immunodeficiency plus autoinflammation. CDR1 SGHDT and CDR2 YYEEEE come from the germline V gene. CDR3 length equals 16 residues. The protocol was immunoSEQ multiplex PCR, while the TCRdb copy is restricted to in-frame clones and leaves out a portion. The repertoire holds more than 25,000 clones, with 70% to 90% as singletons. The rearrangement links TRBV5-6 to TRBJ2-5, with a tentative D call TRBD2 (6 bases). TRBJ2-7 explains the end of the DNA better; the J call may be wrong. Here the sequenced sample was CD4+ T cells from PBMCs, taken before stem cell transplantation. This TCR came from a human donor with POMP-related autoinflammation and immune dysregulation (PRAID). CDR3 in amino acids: CASSLEGGIAPYEQYF. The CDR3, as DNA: TGTGCCAGCAGCTTGGAGGGCGGGATAGCCCCCTACGAGCAGTACTTC.